This T cell receptor beta chain was captured in a study of CD4 T cells in relation to SARS-CoV-2 and coronaviruses. Only in-frame clones appear in the TCRdb table, and some are missing; sequencing was by immunoSEQ multiplex PCR. The data hold 25,000 or so clones, with approximately 82% observed a single time. This clone was picked up a small number of times. Its target is not known. The unexposed donors gave CD4+ T cells in about 2010-2019, prior to COVID-19. The cells were cultured for approximately 10 days before CD4+ T cells were isolated. The sequencing sample was made of CD4+ T cells from PBMCs, cultured in vitro. The clonotype originates from a human donor in good health.

The CDR3 DNA is TGTGCCAGCAACCGCCCATCCGGGACAGGGGGCACTGAAGCTTTCTTT. Its protein is CASNRPSGTGGTEAFF. This chain links TRBV6-6 with TRBJ1-1, with 11 bases identical to TRBD1. Germline loops: CDR1 MNHNY, CDR2 SVGAGI (reference sequence). CDR3 length equals 16 residues. Trimming took 7 bases from V and 4 from J; bases not matched to a gene: 11.